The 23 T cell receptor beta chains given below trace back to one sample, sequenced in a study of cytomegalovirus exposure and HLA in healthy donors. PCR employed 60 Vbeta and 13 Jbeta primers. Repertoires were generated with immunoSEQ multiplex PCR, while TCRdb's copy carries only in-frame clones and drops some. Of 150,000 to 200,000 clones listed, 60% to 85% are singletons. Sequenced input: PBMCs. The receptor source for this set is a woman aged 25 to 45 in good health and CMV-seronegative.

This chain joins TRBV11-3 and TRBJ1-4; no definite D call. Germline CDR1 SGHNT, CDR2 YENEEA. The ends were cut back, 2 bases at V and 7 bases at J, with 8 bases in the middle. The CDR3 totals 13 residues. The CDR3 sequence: CASSLRAGEKLFF. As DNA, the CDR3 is TGTGCCAGCAGCTTAAGAGCGGGTGAAAAACTGTTTTTT. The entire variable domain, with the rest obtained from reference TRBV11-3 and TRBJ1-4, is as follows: EAGVVQSPRYKIIEKKQPVAFWCNPISGHNTLYWYLQNLGQGPELLIRYENEEAVDDSQLPKDRFSAERLKGVDSTLKIQPAELGDSAVYLCASSLRAGEKLFFGSGTQLSVL.

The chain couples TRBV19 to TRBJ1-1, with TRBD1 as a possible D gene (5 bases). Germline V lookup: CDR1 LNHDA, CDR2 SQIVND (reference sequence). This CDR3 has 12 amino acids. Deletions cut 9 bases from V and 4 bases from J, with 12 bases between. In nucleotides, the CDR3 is TGTGCCAGCGGACACCTAAGCACTGAAGCTTTCTTT. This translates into CASGHLSTEAFF. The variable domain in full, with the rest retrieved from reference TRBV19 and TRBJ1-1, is DGGITQSPKYLFRKEGQNVTLSCEQNLNHDAMYWYRQDPGQGLRLIYYSQIVNDFQKGDIAEGYSVSREKKESFPLTVTSAQKNPTAFYLCASGHLSTEAFFGQGTRLTVV.

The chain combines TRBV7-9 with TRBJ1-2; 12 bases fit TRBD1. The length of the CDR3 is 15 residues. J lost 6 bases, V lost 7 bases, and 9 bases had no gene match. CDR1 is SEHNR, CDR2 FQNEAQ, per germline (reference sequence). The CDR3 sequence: CASTAWDRGLNGYTF. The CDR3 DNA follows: TGTGCCAGCACCGCTTGGGACAGGGGGCTGAATGGCTACACCTTC.

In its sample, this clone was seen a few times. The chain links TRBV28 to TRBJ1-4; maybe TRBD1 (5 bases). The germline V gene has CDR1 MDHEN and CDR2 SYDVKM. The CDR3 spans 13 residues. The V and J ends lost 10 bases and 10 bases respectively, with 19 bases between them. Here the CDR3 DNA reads TGTGCCACAGGGACTCCGGGAGGTGTAAAACTGTTTTTT. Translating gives CATGTPGGVKLFF.

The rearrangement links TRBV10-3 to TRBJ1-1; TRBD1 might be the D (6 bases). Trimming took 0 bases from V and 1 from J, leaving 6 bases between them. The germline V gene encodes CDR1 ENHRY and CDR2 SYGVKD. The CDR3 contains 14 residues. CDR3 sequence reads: CAISESGGNTEAFF. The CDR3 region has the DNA TGTGCCATCAGTGAGTCAGGGGGGAACACTGAAGCTTTCTTT.

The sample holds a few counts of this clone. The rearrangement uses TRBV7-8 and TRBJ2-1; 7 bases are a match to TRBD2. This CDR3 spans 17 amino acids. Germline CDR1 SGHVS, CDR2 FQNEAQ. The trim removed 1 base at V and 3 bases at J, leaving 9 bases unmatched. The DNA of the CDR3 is TGTGCCAGCAGCTTAGAGACCCGGGGGGACGGCTACAATGAGCAGTTCTTC. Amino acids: CASSLETRGDGYNEQFF. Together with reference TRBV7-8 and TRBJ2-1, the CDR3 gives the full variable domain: GAGVSQSPRYKVAKRGQDVALRCDPISGHVSLFWYQQALGQGPEFLTYFQNEAQLDKSGLPSDRFFAERPEGSVSTLKIQRTQQEDSAVYLCASSLETRGDGYNEQFFGPGTRLTVL.

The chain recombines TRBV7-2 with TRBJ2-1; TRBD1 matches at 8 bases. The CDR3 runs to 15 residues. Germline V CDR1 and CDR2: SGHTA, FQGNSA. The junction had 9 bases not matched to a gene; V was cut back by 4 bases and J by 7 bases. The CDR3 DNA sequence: TGTGCCAGCAGCTCGCAACAGGGGGTTCGAAATGAGCAGTTCTTC. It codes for CASSSQQGVRNEQFF. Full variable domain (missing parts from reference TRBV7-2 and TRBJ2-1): GAGVSQSPSNKVTEKGKDVELRCDPISGHTALYWYRQSLGQGLEFLIYFQGNSAPDKSGLPSDRFSAERTGGSVSTLTIQRTQQEDSAVYLCASSSQQGVRNEQFFGPGTRLTVL.

The CDR3 region is CASSTSSPDRGTEAFF. The CDR3 DNA reads TGTGCCAGCAGCACGTCTTCCCCGGACAGGGGCACTGAAGCTTTCTTT. The chain links TRBV21-1 to TRBJ1-1; TRBD1 is the table's D call and was not checked against the DNA. TRBV21-1 is a documented pseudogene. This CDR3 has 16 residues.

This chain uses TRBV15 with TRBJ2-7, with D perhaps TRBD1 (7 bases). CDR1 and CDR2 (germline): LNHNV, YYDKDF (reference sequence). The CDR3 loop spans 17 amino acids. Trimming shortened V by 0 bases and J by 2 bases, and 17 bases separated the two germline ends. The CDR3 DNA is TGTGCCACCAGCAGAGATAGAATCAGGGGGGATGCCTACGAGCAGTACTTC. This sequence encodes CATSRDRIRGDAYEQYF.

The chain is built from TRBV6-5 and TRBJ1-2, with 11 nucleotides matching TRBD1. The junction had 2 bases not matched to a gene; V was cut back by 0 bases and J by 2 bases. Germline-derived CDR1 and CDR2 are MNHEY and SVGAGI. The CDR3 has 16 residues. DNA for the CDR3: TGTGCCAGCAGTTACTCGGACAGGGGGCAGAACTATGGCTACACCTTC. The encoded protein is CASSYSDRGQNYGYTF.

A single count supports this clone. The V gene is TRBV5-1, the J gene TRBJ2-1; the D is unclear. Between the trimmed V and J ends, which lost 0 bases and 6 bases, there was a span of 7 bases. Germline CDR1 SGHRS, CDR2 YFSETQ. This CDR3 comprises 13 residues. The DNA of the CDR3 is TGCGCCAGCAGCTTGGATCTAGGCAATGAGCAGTTCTTC. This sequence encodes CASSLDLGNEQFF.

The CDR3 DNA reads as TGCGCCAGCAGCCCGATACTGTATCAGCCCCAGCATTTT. It is translated as CASSPILYQPQHF. The genes are TRBV4-1 and TRBJ1-5; D unresolved. The V gene lost 4 bases and the J gene lost 5 bases, with 9 bases spanning the gap. CDR1 MGHRA and CDR2 YSYEKL come from the germline V gene. There are 13 residues in the CDR3.

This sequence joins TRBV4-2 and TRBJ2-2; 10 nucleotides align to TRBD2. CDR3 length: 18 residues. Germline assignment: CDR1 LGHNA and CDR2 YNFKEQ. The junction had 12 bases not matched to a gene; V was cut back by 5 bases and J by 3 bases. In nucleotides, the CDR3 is TGTGCCAGCAGCTCACGGGCGAGCGGGGGGGCCTACACCGGGGAGCTGTTTTTT. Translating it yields CASSSRASGGAYTGELFF.

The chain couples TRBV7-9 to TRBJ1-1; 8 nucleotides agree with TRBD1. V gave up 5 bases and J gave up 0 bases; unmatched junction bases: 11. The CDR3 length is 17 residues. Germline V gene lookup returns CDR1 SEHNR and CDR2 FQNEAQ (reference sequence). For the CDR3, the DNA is TGTGCCAGCAGCCGCCGGACAGGGAGTAGCATGAACACTGAAGCTTTCTTT. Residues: CASSRRTGSSMNTEAFF.

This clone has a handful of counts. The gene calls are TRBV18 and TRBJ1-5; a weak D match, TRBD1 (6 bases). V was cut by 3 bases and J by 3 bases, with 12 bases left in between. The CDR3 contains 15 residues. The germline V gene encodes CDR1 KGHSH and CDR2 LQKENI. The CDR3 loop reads CASSPSRTDNQPQHF. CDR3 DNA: TGTGCCAGCTCACCCTCCCGGACAGACAATCAGCCCCAGCATTTT.

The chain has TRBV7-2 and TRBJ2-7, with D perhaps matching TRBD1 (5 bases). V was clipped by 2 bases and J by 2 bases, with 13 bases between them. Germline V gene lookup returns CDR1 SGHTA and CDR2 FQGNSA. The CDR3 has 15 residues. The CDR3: CASSLWGQGTYEQYF. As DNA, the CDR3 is TGTGCCAGCAGCTTATGGGGTCAGGGCACCTACGAGCAGTACTTC.

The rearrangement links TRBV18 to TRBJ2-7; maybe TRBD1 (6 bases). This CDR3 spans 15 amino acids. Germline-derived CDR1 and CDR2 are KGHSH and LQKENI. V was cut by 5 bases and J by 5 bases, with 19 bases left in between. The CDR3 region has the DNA TGTGCCAGCTCATTTATGACAGGCCTGGGGGACGAGCAGTACTTC. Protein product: CASSFMTGLGDEQYF.

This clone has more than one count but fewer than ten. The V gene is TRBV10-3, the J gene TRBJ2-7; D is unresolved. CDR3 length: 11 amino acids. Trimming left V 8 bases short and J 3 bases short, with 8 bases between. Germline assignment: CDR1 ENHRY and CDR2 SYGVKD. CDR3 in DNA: TGTGCCATCGAGGAAGACTACGAGCAGTACTTC. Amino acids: CAIEEDYEQYF.

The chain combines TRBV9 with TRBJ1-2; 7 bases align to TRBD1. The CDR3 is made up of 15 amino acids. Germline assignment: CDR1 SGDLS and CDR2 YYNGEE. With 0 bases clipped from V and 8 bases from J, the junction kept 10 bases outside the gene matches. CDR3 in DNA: TGTGCCAGCAGCGTAGCCGGGACAGAACTATGGGGCTACACCTTC. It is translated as CASSVAGTELWGYTF.

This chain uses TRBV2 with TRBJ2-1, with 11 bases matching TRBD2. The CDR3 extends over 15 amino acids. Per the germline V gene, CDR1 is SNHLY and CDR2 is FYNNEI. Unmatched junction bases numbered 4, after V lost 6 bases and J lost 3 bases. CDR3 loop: CASSGLAGRYNEQFF. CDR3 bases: TGTGCCAGCAGCGGACTAGCGGGTCGCTACAATGAGCAGTTCTTC. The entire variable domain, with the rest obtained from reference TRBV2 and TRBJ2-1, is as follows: EPEVTQTPSHQVTQMGQEVILRCVPISNHLYFYWYRQILGQKVEFLVSFYNNEISEKSEIFDDQFSVERPDGSNFTLKIRSTKLEDSAMYFCASSGLAGRYNEQFFGPGTRLTVL.

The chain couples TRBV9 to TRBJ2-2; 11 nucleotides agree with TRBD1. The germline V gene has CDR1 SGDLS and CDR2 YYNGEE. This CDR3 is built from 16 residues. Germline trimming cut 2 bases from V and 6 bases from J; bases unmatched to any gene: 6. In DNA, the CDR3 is TGTGCCAGCAGCGTGAGGACAGGGGGCTATGCCGGGGAGCTGTTTTTT. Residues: CASSVRTGGYAGELFF.

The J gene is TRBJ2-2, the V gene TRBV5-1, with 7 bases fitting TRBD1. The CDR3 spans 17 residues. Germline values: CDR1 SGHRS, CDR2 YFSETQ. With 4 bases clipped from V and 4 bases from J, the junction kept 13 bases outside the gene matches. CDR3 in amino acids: CASSKLLDRSPTGELFF. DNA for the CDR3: TGCGCCAGCAGCAAACTTCTGGACAGGAGTCCCACCGGGGAGCTGTTTTTT. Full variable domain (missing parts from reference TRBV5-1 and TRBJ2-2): KAGVTQTPRYLIKTRGQQVTLSCSPISGHRSVSWYQQTPGQGLQFLFEYFSETQRNKGNFPGRFSGRQFSNSRSEMNVSTLELGDSALYLCASSKLLDRSPTGELFFGEGSRLTVL.

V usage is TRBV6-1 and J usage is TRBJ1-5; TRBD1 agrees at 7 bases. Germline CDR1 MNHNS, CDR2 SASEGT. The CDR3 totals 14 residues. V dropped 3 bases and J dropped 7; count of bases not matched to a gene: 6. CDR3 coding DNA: TGTGCCAGCAGTGAGACCGGGACAGTACAGCCCCAGCATTTT. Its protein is CASSETGTVQPQHF.